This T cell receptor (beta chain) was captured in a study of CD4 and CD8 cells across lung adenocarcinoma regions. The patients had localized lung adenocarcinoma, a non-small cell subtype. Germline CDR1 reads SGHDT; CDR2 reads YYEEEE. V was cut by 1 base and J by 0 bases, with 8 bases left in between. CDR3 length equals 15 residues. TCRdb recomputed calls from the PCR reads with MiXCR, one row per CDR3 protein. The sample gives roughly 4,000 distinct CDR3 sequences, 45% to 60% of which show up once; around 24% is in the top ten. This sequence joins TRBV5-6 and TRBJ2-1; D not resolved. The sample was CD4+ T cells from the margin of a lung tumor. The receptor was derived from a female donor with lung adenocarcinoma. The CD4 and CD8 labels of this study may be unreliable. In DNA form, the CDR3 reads TGTGCCAGCAGCTTGAAAGGACGCTCCTACAATGAGCAGTTCTTC. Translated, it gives CASSLKGRSYNEQFF.